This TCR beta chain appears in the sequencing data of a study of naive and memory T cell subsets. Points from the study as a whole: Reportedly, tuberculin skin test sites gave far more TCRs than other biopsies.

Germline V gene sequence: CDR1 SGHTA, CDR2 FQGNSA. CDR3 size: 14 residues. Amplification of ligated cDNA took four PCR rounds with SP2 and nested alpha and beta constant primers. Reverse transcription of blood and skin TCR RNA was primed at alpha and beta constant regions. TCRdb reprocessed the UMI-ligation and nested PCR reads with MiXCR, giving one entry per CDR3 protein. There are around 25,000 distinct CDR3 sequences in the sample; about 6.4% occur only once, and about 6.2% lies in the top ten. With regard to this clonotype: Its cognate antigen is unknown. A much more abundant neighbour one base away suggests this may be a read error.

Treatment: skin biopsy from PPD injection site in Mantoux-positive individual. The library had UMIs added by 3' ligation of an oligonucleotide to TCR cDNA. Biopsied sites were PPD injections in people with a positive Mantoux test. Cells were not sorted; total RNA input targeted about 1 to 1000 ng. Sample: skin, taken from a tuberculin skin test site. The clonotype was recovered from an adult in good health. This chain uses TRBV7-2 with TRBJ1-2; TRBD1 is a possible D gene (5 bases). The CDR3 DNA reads TGTGCCAGCAGCTTAACGACAGCTAGCTATGGCGACACCTTC. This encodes CASSLTTASYGDTF.